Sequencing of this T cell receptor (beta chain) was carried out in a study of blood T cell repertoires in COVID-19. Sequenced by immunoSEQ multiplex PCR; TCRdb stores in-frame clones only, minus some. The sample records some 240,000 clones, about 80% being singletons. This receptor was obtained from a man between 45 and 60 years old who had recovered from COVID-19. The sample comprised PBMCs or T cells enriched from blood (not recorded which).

CDR3 protein: CASSQVGQELNTEAFF. The DNA of the CDR3 is TGTGCCAGCAGCCAAGTAGGACAGGAGCTGAACACTGAAGCTTTCTTT. The J gene is TRBJ1-1, the V gene TRBV4-2, with 7 bases aligning to TRBD1. The germline V gene has CDR1 LGHNA and CDR2 YNFKEQ. The CDR3 totals 16 residues. With V trimmed by 1 base and J by 0 bases, 5 bases remained unmatched.